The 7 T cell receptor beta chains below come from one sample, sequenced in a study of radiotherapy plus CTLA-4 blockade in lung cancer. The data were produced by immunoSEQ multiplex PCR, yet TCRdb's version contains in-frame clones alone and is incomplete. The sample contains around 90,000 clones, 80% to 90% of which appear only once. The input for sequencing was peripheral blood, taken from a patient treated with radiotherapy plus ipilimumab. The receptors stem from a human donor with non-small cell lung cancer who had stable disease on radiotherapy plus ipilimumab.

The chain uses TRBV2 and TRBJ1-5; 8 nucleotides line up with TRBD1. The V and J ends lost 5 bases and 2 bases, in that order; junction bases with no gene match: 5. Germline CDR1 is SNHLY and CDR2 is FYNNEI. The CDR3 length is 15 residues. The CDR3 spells CASSRTGFGNQPQHF. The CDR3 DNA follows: TGTGCCAGCAGTCGGACAGGGTTCGGCAATCAGCCCCAGCATTTT.

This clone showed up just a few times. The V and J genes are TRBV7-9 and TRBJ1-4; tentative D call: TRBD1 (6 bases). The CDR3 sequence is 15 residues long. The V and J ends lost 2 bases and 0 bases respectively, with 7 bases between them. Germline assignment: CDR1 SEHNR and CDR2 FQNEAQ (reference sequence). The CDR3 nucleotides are TGTGCCAGCAGCTTACGACAGGCAACTAATGAAAAACTGTTTTTT. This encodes CASSLRQATNEKLFF.

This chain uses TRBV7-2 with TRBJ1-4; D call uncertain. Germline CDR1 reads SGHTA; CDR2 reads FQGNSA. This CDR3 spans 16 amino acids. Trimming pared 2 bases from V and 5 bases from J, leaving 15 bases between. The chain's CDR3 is CASSLSNRVSNEKLFF. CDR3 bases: TGTGCCAGCAGCTTATCGAACCGGGTCTCGAATGAAAAACTGTTTTTT.

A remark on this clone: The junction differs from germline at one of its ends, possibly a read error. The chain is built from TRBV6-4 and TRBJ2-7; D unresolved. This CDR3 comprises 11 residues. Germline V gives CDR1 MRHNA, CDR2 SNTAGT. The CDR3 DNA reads TGTGCCAGCAGTGACTCGCGCGGCCGAGACTTC. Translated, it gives CASSDSRGRDF.

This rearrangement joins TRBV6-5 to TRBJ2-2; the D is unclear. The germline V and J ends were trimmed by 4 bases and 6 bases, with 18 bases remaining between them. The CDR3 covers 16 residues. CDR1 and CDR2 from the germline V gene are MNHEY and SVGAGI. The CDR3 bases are TGTGCCAGCAGTTTGAAACCGACGTGGTCATCCGGGGAGCTGTTTTTT. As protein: CASSLKPTWSSGELFF.

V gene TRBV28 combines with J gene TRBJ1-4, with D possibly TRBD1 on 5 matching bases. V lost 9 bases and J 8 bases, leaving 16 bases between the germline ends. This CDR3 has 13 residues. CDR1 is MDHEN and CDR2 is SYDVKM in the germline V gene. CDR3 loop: CASLPGGREKLFF. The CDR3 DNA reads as TGTGCCAGTTTGCCCGGGGGTCGGGAAAAACTGTTTTTT.

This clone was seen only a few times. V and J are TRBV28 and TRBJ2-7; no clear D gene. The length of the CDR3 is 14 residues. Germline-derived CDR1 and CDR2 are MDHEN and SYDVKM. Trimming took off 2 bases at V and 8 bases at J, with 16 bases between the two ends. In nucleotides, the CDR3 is TGTGCCAGCAGTTTACACTCCGCTCCCCCAAAGCAGTACTTC. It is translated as CASSLHSAPPKQYF.